This T cell receptor (beta chain) was identified in a study of T cells in Graves' hyperthyroidism and ophthalmopathy. What was amplified from RNA transcripts were TCR beta CDR3 regions. During a first-round RT-PCR of the TCR CDR3, the HTBI primer set was used. TCRdb reprocessed the multiplex PCR reads with MiXCR, giving one entry per CDR3 protein. The table has around 620,000 distinct CDR3 sequences, about 43% seen once. With respect to this clonotype: Its antigen is still unknown.

Notes on the study in general: With a median lead of approximately 6 months before onset, the model predicted ophthalmopathy.

CDR3 size: 15 residues. With 6 bases clipped from V and 3 bases from J, the junction kept 6 bases outside the gene matches. Germline loops: CDR1 KGHDR, CDR2 SFDVKD. The receptor was derived from an adult woman with Graves' disease, either hyperthyroidism or ophthalmopathy (not recorded which). The chain has TRBV24-1 and TRBJ1-2, with TRBD1 identical over 10 bases. The sequencing input was peripheral blood or thyroid tissue (not recorded which). CDR3 DNA: TGTGCCACCAGTTTAAAGGGACAGGGGTACTATGGCTACACCTTC. It codes for CATSLKGQGYYGYTF.